This entry concerns a single T cell receptor (beta chain). Assay used: immunoSEQ multiplex PCR; TCRdb lists only in-frame clones, some missing. The sample includes around 70,000 clones, around 87% of them seen just once. This record belongs to a study of control samples from healthy donors and cancer patients. The germline CDR1 and CDR2 sequences are MDHEN and SYDVKM. This CDR3 spans 16 amino acids. With V trimmed by 5 bases and J by 0 bases, 5 bases remained unmatched. The sample consisted of PBMCs. The sequence derives from a woman in her forties or fifties with head and neck cancer. V gene TRBV28 combines with J gene TRBJ1-3, with 9 bases matching TRBD1. CDR3 bases: TGTGCCAGCAGTCGGACAGGGGCCCGCTCTGGAAACACCATATATTTT. Its protein is CASSRTGARSGNTIYF.